Described below is a single TCR beta chain sequence and its context. Using CD45RO/CCR7/CD25/CD127/CD95/CD27, CD4+ naive, central memory, regulatory and stem cell-like memory cells were sorted. Once sorted, every population was more than 98% pure. The sample comes from a study of beta chain features in type 1 diabetes. Study details: All of the samples together had more than 95 million sorted cells examined.

This CDR3 spans 18 amino acids. The V segment lost 0 bases and the J segment 7 bases; nucleotides outside the gene matches: 15. Germline CDR1 reads SGHNT; CDR2 reads YYREEE (reference sequence). Since all of the isolated RNA was reverse transcribed, expressed TCRB transcripts were what got sequenced. There were 3.4 million or so reads on average in the naive, central memory and regulatory T cell samples. Clones were read by immunoSEQ multiplex PCR, and TCRdb kept only the in-frame ones, dropping some. The sample lists some 360,000 clones, roughly 21% seen once, with under 0.055% in the top ten. The sequenced sample was naive CD4+ T cells from blood. The TCR was taken from a woman between 18 and 29 years old in good health. The rearrangement uses TRBV5-4 and TRBJ1-2; 10 bases are shared with TRBD1. CDR3 sequence reads: CASSLGTGRDRGLGGYTF. Written as DNA, the CDR3 is TGTGCCAGCAGCTTGGGGACTGGGCGGGACAGGGGACTGGGTGGCTACACCTTC.